The T cell receptor beta chain under discussion was sequenced for a study of CD8 T cells in Susac syndrome. V was clipped by 3 bases and J by 2 bases; unmatched bases: 5. CDR1 and CDR2 (germline): SEHNR, FQNEAQ (reference sequence). This CDR3 is built from 16 residues. Reverse transcription used about 0.45 to 1 ug RNA and random hexamers. Amplification of TCR beta CDR3 used immunoSEQ multiplex PCR across 54 Vbeta and 13 Jbeta. TCRdb itself ran the immunoSEQ multiplex PCR reads through MiXCR, one entry per CDR3 protein. The repertoire holds 120,000 to 150,000 distinct CDR3 sequences, with under 97% as singletons. Sequencing of TCR beta, carried out with a high-throughput approach, was applied to CD8+ and CD4+ T cells from the blood.

The receptor was isolated from a human donor with Susac syndrome. This chain joins TRBV7-9 and TRBJ1-5; 9 positions agree with TRBD1. The specimen sequenced was CD4+ T cells from PBMCs. The CDR3 bases are TGTGCCAGCAGCTTCGGGGACAGGGTAGGCAATCAGCCCCAGCATTTT. Its translation is CASSFGDRVGNQPQHF.